This TCR beta chain was identified in a study of early stage breast cancer tumors. Method: immunoSEQ multiplex PCR; TCRdb's copy keeps in-frame clones and lacks some. This table has 30,000 or so clones, roughly two thirds appearing once. Germline V gene data show CDR1 as SNHLY and CDR2 as FYNNEI. Losses at the gene ends were 3 bases for V and 3 bases for J; bases not matched to a gene: 5. CDR3 length: 14 amino acids. This clonotype originated in a person in their fifties with breast cancer. Sequenced material: blood. V and J are TRBV2 and TRBJ2-7; 7 positions agree with TRBD2. In DNA, the CDR3 is TGTGCCAGCAGTGATCGCGGGAGAGGCTACGAGCAGTACTTC. Protein sequence: CASSDRGRGYEQYF. Using reference TRBV2 and TRBJ2-7 for the parts outside the CDR3, the full variable domain is EPEVTQTPSHQVTQMGQEVILRCVPISNHLYFYWYRQILGQKVEFLVSFYNNEISEKSEIFDDQFSVERPDGSNFTLKIRSTKLEDSAMYFCASSDRGRGYEQYFGPGTRLTVT.